This is a list of T cell receptor beta chains from one sample in a study of CD8 T cells in ankylosing spondylitis. Via MiXCR, TCRdb re-called the 5' RACE reads, giving one row per CDR3 protein. The sample has roughly 230,000 distinct CDR3 sequences; roughly 8.2% are singletons. The sequenced sample was blood, either unsorted or a sorted T cell fraction (not recorded which). These receptors came from a female donor with ankylosing spondylitis or in good health (not recorded which). Both conserved end residues are part of each CDR3. The D gene is left open where the match is weak. Where a row states a size, it is once, few, many or the class of an expanded clone; other rows omit it.

clone_size: -
j_call: TRBJ2-5
d_call: -
v_call: TRBV6-2/TRBV6-3
cdr3_aa: CASSGFATQYF
cdr3_nt: TGTGCCAGCAGCGGCTTTGCGACCCAGTACTTC

clone_size: many
j_call: TRBJ2-1
d_call: TRBD1
v_call: TRBV6-2/TRBV6-3
cdr3_aa: CATADRGLSPILNEQFF
cdr3_nt: TGTGCCACCGCGGACAGGGGCCTATCTCCTATTTTAAATGAGCAGTTCTTC

clone_size: many
j_call: TRBJ1-6
d_call: TRBD1
v_call: TRBV6-1
cdr3_aa: CASRLDRGYGNSPLHF
cdr3_nt: TGTGCCAGCAGGCTTGACAGGGGGTATGGTAATTCACCCCTCCACTTT

clone_size: -
j_call: TRBJ1-1
d_call: -
v_call: TRBV5-4
cdr3_aa: CASSLNTGGGTEAFF
cdr3_nt: TGTGCCAGCAGCTTGAACACAGGTGGGGGCACTGAAGCTTTCTTT

clone_size: few
j_call: TRBJ2-3
d_call: -
v_call: TRBV4-1
cdr3_aa: CASSQLLANSGLGPDTQYF
cdr3_nt: TGCGCCAGCAGCCAACTCCTCGCTAATTCAGGGTTGGGGCCAGATACGCAGTATTTT

clone_size: many
j_call: TRBJ1-4
d_call: TRBD1
v_call: TRBV6-2/TRBV6-3
cdr3_aa: CASSRTGSTNEKLFF
cdr3_nt: TGTGCCAGCAGTCGGACAGGATCGACTAATGAAAAACTGTTTTTT

clone_size: many
j_call: TRBJ1-1
d_call: TRBD1
v_call: TRBV6-1
cdr3_aa: CASIPLGQPGTEAFF
cdr3_nt: TGTGCCAGCATTCCCTTGGGACAGCCGGGCACTGAAGCTTTCTTT

clone_size: many
j_call: TRBJ1-2
d_call: -
v_call: TRBV27
cdr3_aa: CASKRREADGYTF
cdr3_nt: TGTGCCAGCAAACGTCGGGAGGCGGATGGCTACACCTTC

clone_size: few
j_call: TRBJ2-1
d_call: TRBD2
v_call: TRBV5-1
cdr3_aa: CASSLGLAGSSYNEQFF
cdr3_nt: TGCGCCAGCAGCTTGGGATTAGCGGGAAGCTCCTACAATGAGCAGTTCTTC

clone_size: few
j_call: TRBJ1-1
d_call: -
v_call: TRBV3-1
cdr3_aa: CARSRGAEAFF
cdr3_nt: TGTGCCAGGAGCCGAGGGGCTGAAGCTTTCTTT

clone_size: many
j_call: TRBJ2-7
d_call: -
v_call: TRBV6-5
cdr3_aa: CASSSDGTYEQYF
cdr3_nt: TGTGCCAGCAGTTCAGACGGTACCTACGAGCAGTACTTC

clone_size: many
j_call: TRBJ2-1
d_call: -
v_call: TRBV9
cdr3_aa: CASSVVRGPSSYNEQFF
cdr3_nt: TGTGCCAGCAGCGTAGTTCGGGGCCCCAGCTCCTACAATGAGCAGTTCTTC

clone_size: few
j_call: TRBJ2-2
d_call: -
v_call: TRBV5-4
cdr3_aa: CASSPPGERTGELFF
cdr3_nt: TGTGCCAGCAGCCCACCGGGGGAAAGAACCGGGGAGCTGTTTTTT

clone_size: many
j_call: TRBJ2-7
d_call: -
v_call: TRBV7-9
cdr3_aa: CAIGPYEQYF
cdr3_nt: TGTGCCATCGGCCCCTACGAGCAGTACTTC

clone_size: many
j_call: TRBJ2-7
d_call: -
v_call: TRBV6-2/TRBV6-3
cdr3_aa: CASSYSGTPTYEQYF
cdr3_nt: TGTGCCAGCAGTTACTCGGGGACTCCTACCTACGAGCAGTACTTC

clone_size: -
j_call: TRBJ2-2
d_call: -
v_call: TRBV11-2
cdr3_aa: CASRWTGSGELFF
cdr3_nt: TGTGCCAGCAGGTGGACGGGTTCCGGGGAGCTGTTTTTT

clone_size: many
j_call: TRBJ1-1
d_call: -
v_call: TRBV6-5
cdr3_aa: CASSQGLRNTEAFF
cdr3_nt: TGTGCCAGCAGTCAGGGACTTCGGAACACTGAAGCTTTCTTT

clone_size: many
j_call: TRBJ2-2
d_call: TRBD2
v_call: TRBV5-1
cdr3_aa: CASSLKGGSTGELFF
cdr3_nt: TGCGCCAGCAGCTTGAAGGGAGGGAGCACCGGGGAGCTGTTTTTT

clone_size: -
j_call: TRBJ2-2
d_call: -
v_call: TRBV7-9
cdr3_aa: CASSLKSPGELFF
cdr3_nt: TGTGCCAGCAGCTTAAAGAGCCCCGGGGAGCTGTTTTTT

clone_size: many
j_call: TRBJ1-1
d_call: -
v_call: TRBV2
cdr3_aa: CASSEERSHRTEAFF
cdr3_nt: TGTGCCAGCAGTGAAGAAAGGTCTCACCGGACTGAAGCTTTCTTT

clone_size: many
j_call: TRBJ2-3
d_call: -
v_call: TRBV12-3/TRBV12-4
cdr3_aa: CASSLERGTVLNTDTQYF
cdr3_nt: TGTGCCAGCAGTTTAGAACGCGGGACAGTCCTTAACACAGATACGCAGTATTTT

clone_size: many
j_call: TRBJ2-1
d_call: -
v_call: TRBV6-2/TRBV6-3
cdr3_aa: CASRSASYNEQFF
cdr3_nt: TGTGCCAGCAGGTCGGCGTCCTACAATGAGCAGTTCTTC

clone_size: many
j_call: TRBJ2-1
d_call: -
v_call: TRBV14
cdr3_aa: CASSQRRPVYNEQFF
cdr3_nt: TGTGCCAGCAGCCAGCGGAGGCCTGTCTACAATGAGCAGTTCTTC